The clone carrying this T cell receptor (beta chain) has just one count. Using RNA transcripts as the source, TCR beta CDR3 regions were amplified. In the first-round RT-PCR of the TCR CDR3, the HTBI primer set was used. TCRdb re-called the multiplex PCR reads through MiXCR, storing one row per CDR3 protein. The table records about 560,000 distinct CDR3 sequences, over 15% of them present only once. The sample comes from a study of T cells in Graves' hyperthyroidism and ophthalmopathy. The CDR3 runs to 13 residues. Trimming stripped 2 bases from V and 0 bases from J, with 5 bases between. Germline CDR1 KGHSH, CDR2 LQKENI.

Sequenced: blood. V usage is TRBV18 and J usage is TRBJ2-7; D gene ambiguous. This receptor was obtained from a woman in her late teens or twenties with Graves' hyperthyroidism. This CDR3 is CASSPGYSYEQYF. In DNA, the CDR3 is TGTGCCAGCTCACCAGGATACTCCTACGAGCAGTACTTC.